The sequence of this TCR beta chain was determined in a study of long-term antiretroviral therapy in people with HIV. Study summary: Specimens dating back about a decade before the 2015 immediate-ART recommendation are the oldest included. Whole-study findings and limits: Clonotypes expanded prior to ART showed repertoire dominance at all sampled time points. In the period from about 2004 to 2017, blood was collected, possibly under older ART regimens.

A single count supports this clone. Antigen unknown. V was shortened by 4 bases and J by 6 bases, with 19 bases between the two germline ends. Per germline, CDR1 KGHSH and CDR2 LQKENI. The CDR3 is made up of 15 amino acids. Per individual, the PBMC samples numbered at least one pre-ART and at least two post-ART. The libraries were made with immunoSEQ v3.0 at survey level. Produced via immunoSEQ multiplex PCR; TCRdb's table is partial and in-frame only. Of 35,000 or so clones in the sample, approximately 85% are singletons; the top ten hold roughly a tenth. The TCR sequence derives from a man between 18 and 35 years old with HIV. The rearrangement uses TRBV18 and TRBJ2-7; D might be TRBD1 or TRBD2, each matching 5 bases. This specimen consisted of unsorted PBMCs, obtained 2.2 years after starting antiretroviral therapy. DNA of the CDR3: TGTGCCAGCTCACAGGGCCGGGACCAAAACCGCGAGCAGTACTTC. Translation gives CASSQGRDQNREQYF. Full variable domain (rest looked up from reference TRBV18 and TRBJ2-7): NAGVMQNPRHLVRRRGQEARLRCSPMKGHSHVYWYRQLPEEGLKFMVYLQKENIIDESGMPKERFSAEFPKEGPSILRIQQVVRGDSAAYFCASSQGRDQNREQYFGPGTRLTVT.